This TCR beta chain was captured in a study of T-cell reconstitution after alpha-beta-depleted transplantation in children. The sample holds many counts of this clonotype. Its target is unknown. It was with unique molecular identifiers that the TCRbeta library was prepared. MiXCR, run by TCRdb on the PCR reads, gives a single entry per CDR3 protein. The sample lists 190,000 or so distinct CDR3 sequences, roughly 6.3% occurring once. The CDR3 consists of 15 residues. Per germline, CDR1 SGHRS and CDR2 YFSETQ. V lost 0 bases, J lost 6 bases, and 15 bases lay in between. Findings and caveats of the study: Surviving recipient T cells and thymic progenitors underlay high day-60 TCRbeta diversity in some patients.

The V call is TRBV5-1, the J call TRBJ1-2; D is possibly TRBD1 (6 bases). The starting material was PBMCs, obtained before TCRalphabeta/CD19-depleted stem cell transplant. This clonotype was sampled from a girl under three years old with combined immunodeficiency, due to receive a stem cell transplant. The CDR3: CASSLVRGVTDGYTF. DNA for the CDR3: TGCGCCAGCAGCTTGGTCAGGGGAGTAACCGATGGCTACACCTTC.